The clone carrying this T cell receptor (beta chain) was counted only a few times. Its antigen is not identified. The data stem from a study of T cells in Graves' hyperthyroidism and ophthalmopathy. Study-wide results and caveats: Most expanded thyroid clonotypes above 0.001 recurred in blood.

Patients showing uncontrolled infection, other autoimmune disease, pregnancy or lactation were ineligible. Fresh peripheral blood, around 9.2 ml of it, supplied the PBMCs. The CDR3 spans 16 residues. V trimming: 6 bases; J trimming: 9 bases; junction bases outside the gene matches: 13. Regions amplified from RNA transcripts were the TCR beta CDR3 regions. The HTBI set primed first-round TCR CDR3 RT-PCR. Each CDR3 protein gets one entry after TCRdb re-called the multiplex PCR reads with MiXCR. The repertoire has under 350,000 distinct CDR3 sequences, roughly an eighth of them found once; the top ten carry around 32%.

Sequenced sample: blood. The receptor was derived from a woman aged 35 to 49 with Graves' ophthalmopathy. The chain carries TRBV12-3 or TRBV12-4 and TRBJ2-1, with 11 bases matching TRBD2. The CDR3 sequence is CASRPNIAGGLGEQFF. The CDR3 DNA reads TGTGCCAGCAGACCAAACATAGCGGGGGGGCTCGGTGAGCAGTTCTTC.